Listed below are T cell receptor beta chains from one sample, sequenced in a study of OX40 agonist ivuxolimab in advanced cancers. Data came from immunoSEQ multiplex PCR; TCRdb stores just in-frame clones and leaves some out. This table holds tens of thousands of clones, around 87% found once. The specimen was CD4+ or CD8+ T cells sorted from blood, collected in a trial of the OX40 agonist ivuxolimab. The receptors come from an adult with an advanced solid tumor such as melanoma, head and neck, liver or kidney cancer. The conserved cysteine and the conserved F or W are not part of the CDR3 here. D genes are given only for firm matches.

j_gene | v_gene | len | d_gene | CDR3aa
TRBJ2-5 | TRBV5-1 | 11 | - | ASRKGTQETQY
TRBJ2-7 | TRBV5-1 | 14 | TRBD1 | ASSWRRGQAVYEQY
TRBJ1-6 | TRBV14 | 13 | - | ASSQGRISNSPLH
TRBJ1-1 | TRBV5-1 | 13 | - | ASSLEAAVEGEAF
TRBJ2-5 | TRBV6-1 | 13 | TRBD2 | ASSELSGGRQTQY
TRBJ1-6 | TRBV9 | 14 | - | ASSVEPGTSYSPLH
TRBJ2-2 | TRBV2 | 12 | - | ASSIQDNTGELF
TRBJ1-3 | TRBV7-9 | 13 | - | ASSLERYSGNTIY
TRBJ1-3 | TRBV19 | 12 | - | ASSIDRNGNTIY
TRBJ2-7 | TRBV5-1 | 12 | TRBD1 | ASSLGDSFYEQY
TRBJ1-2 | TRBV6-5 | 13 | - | ASSSSLTGPYGYT
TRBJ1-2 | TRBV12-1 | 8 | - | ASSEIGYT
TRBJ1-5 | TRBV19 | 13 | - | ASSMSTLGNQPQH
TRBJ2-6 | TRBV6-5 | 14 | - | ASSYGQPSGANVLT
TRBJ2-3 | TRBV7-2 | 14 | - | ASSSKTSIQRDTQY
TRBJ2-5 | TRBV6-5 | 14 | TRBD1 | ASSWGFKGAQETQY
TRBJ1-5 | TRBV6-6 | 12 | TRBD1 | ASNDRGSNQPQH
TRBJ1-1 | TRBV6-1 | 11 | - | ASSASFVSEAF
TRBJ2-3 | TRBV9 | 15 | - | ASSASETGFGTDTQY
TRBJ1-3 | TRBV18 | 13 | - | ASSRLSGDGNTIY
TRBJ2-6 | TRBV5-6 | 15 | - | ASSLGGRGAGANVLT
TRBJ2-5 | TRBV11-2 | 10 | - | ASSLARKTQY
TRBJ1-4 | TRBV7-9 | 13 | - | ASSVAGTAEEKLF
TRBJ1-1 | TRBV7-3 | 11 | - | ASSLSVNTEAF
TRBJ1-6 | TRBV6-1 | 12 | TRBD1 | ASVQTGGYSPLH
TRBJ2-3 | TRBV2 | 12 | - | ASSEGVVPNTQY
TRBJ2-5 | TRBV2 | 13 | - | ASSDYQGLGETQY
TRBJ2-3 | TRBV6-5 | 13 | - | ASRPMELSTDTQY